The 19 T cell receptor beta chains reported below all come from one sample, sequenced in a study of cytomegalovirus exposure and HLA in healthy donors. Use of 60 Vbeta and 13 Jbeta primers characterized the PCR. Data came from immunoSEQ multiplex PCR; TCRdb stores just in-frame clones and leaves some out. The sample has about 130,000 clones, around three quarters seen once. Sequences were obtained from PBMCs. Receptors originate from a female donor in good health and CMV-seronegative.

V is TRBV11-2 and J is TRBJ2-2; 8 nucleotides align to TRBD1. The germline V gene encodes CDR1 SGHAT and CDR2 FQNNGV. V lost 1 base to trimming and J lost 6 bases; unmatched junction nucleotides: 7. The CDR3 totals 16 residues. CDR3: CASSLARQGIPGELFF. The CDR3 nucleotides are TGTGCCAGCAGCTTAGCTAGACAGGGGATTCCCGGGGAGCTGTTTTTT.

This sequence joins TRBV5-1 and TRBJ1-6; tentative D call: TRBD1 (5 bases). Germline assignment: CDR1 SGHRS and CDR2 YFSETQ. The length of the CDR3 is 16 residues. The V end lost 0 bases, the J end lost 8 bases, and 15 bases lay between the germline ends. The chain's CDR3 is CASSLAGSAGHSPLHF. The DNA for the CDR3 is TGCGCCAGCAGCTTGGCCGGGTCCGCGGGGCATTCACCCCTCCACTTT.

The chain links TRBV6-5 to TRBJ1-3; D possibly corresponds to TRBD1 (5 bases). Germline CDR1 is MNHEY and CDR2 is SVGAGI. The CDR3 is 15 residues long. With 10 bases removed from V and 4 bases from J, the gap between germline ends came to 20 bases. The CDR3 nucleotides are TGTGCCACCAGCCGCGCAGGGTCGAAAGGAAACACCATATATTTT. Its protein product is CATSRAGSKGNTIYF.

This chain uses TRBV19 with TRBJ2-7, with D possibly matching TRBD2 (5 bases). The V and J ends lost 4 bases and 2 bases respectively, with 15 bases between them. CDR1 LNHDA and CDR2 SQIVND come from the germline V gene (reference sequence). This CDR3 contains 15 residues. The CDR3 bases are TGTGCCAGTAGTAATCGGAGGATTCCTCCCTACGAGCAGTACTTC. Protein: CASSNRRIPPYEQYF.

This chain uses TRBV19 with TRBJ2-1; 9 bases align to TRBD1. Germline V lookup: CDR1 LNHDA, CDR2 SQIVND (reference sequence). The CDR3 covers 16 residues. Trimming at V came to 6 bases and at J to 7 bases, leaving 13 bases not matched to a gene. The CDR3 bases are TGTGCCAGTAGGTCCTCTGCGGGACAGGGAGGTAATGAGCAGTTCTTC. Amino acid sequence: CASRSSAGQGGNEQFF.

This clone was detected a few times. The J gene is TRBJ1-5, the V gene TRBV25-1; 10 positions agree with TRBD1. CDR1 MGHDK and CDR2 SYGVNS come from the germline V gene. The CDR3 loop spans 13 amino acids. J lost 9 bases, V lost 5 bases, and 4 bases had no gene match. The DNA of the CDR3 is TGTGCCAGCAGTTGGGGACAGGGGCGGCCCCAGCATTTT. Translated, it gives CASSWGQGRPQHF.

The rearrangement links TRBV2 to TRBJ1-4, with 8 nucleotides matching TRBD1. The CDR3 consists of 14 residues. Germline CDR1 is SNHLY and CDR2 is FYNNEI. The junction had 4 bases not matched to a gene; V was cut back by 3 bases and J by 7 bases. The CDR3 spells CASSEVRGLEKLFF. Here the CDR3 DNA reads TGTGCCAGCAGTGAGGTCAGGGGGCTTGAAAAACTGTTTTTT.

This chain uses TRBV7-9 with TRBJ1-1; 11 bases match TRBD1. Germline loops: CDR1 SEHNR, CDR2 FQNEAQ (reference sequence). The CDR3 extends over 15 amino acids. J was trimmed by 7 bases and V by 3 bases; bases with no gene match: 7. The CDR3 loop is CASSFGTGGSSEAFF. The CDR3 DNA reads TGTGCCAGCAGCTTTGGGACAGGGGGTTCGAGTGAAGCTTTCTTT.

The V and J genes are TRBV9 and TRBJ2-2; possible D gene TRBD2, 6 bases. V lost 4 bases and J 5 bases, leaving 21 bases between the germline ends. CDR3 length: 17 amino acids. Germline loops: CDR1 SGDLS, CDR2 YYNGEE. The CDR3 loop reads CASSLRSGTRGTGELFF. CDR3 nucleotides: TGTGCCAGCAGCCTTCGGTCTGGGACTCGGGGGACCGGGGAGCTGTTTTTT.

The rearrangement joins TRBV15 to TRBJ2-4; the D is unclear. CDR3 length: 15 residues. From germline, CDR1 is LNHNV and CDR2 YYDKDF (reference sequence). The ends were cut back, 3 bases at V and 2 bases at J, with 11 bases in the middle. The CDR3 region is CATSRAPGSKNIQYF. The CDR3 DNA sequence: TGTGCCACCAGCAGGGCACCAGGTTCCAAAAACATTCAGTACTTC.

The chain uses TRBV30 and TRBJ2-5, with a weak D call TRBD2 (6 bases). Trimming took off 1 base at V and 4 bases at J, with 16 bases between the two ends. Germline CDR1 is GTSNPN and CDR2 is SVGIG (reference sequence). The CDR3 runs 15 residues. CDR3 coding DNA: TGTGCCTGGAGTGGAGGTGGCGGGAACGGAGAGACCCAGTACTTC. It codes for CAWSGGGGNGETQYF.

The chain couples TRBV6-5 to TRBJ2-1; D is perhaps TRBD2 (5 bases). The V end was cut by 0 bases, the J end by 3 bases, with 12 bases between. This CDR3 is 16 amino acids long. Per the germline V gene, CDR1 is MNHEY and CDR2 is SVGAGI. For the CDR3, the DNA is TGTGCCAGCAGTTACTCGATGGACTCAAGCTACAATGAGCAGTTCTTC. Translation gives CASSYSMDSSYNEQFF.

The table lists this clone with a count of one. The chain is built from TRBV27 and TRBJ1-4; D might be TRBD1 (6 bases). The V end was cut by 9 bases, the J end by 3 bases, with 11 bases between. This CDR3 region has 13 residues. The germline CDR1 and CDR2 sequences are MNHEY and SMNVEV (reference sequence). CDR3 sequence reads: CASTGHANEKLFF. CDR3 DNA: TGTGCCAGTACGGGACACGCTAATGAAAAACTGTTTTTT.

This chain uses TRBV11-2 with TRBJ1-2; TRBD1 aligns across 7 bases. The CDR3 consists of 13 residues. The germline gives CDR1 SGHAT, CDR2 FQNNGV. The trim removed 1 base at V and 8 bases at J, leaving 4 bases unmatched. CDR3 DNA sequence: TGTGCCAGCAGCTTAGGAGGGGGCCAGGGCTACACCTTC. Translated: CASSLGGGQGYTF.

The J gene is TRBJ1-1, the V gene TRBV7-8, with unresolved D. The CDR3 extends over 15 amino acids. V shed 1 base and J shed 1 base, with 10 bases lying between them. The germline gives CDR1 SGHVS, CDR2 FQNEAQ. The CDR3 bases are TGTGCCAGCAGCTTAGAGGTTATAGCGAACACTGAAGCTTTCTTT. It translates to CASSLEVIANTEAFF.

V usage is TRBV5-1 and J usage is TRBJ2-3; 7 positions agree with TRBD2. Germline CDR1 is SGHRS and CDR2 is YFSETQ. Trimming removed 4 bases from V and 4 bases from J; junction bases left unmatched: 15. The CDR3 has 17 amino acids. CDR3 region: CASSQGLPTLGADTQYF. As DNA, the CDR3 is TGCGCCAGCAGCCAGGGACTACCCACCCTTGGGGCAGATACGCAGTATTTT.

The V call is TRBV21-1, the J call TRBJ2-3; the table calls TRBD2, which could not be checked here. TRBV21-1 is a recognized pseudogene. The CDR3 consists of 13 residues. The chain's CDR3 is CASRGLGTDTQYF. The DNA for the CDR3 is TGTGCCAGCAGGGGACTAGGCACAGATACGCAGTATTTT.

V gene TRBV4-1 combines with J gene TRBJ2-5, with D possibly being TRBD1 (7 bases). The germline gives CDR1 MGHRA, CDR2 YSYEKL. The CDR3 covers 14 residues. The V gene lost 3 bases and the J gene lost 5 bases, with 13 bases spanning the gap. CDR3 DNA: TGCGCCAGCAGCCAGTCGACAGGGAGGGAGACCCAGTACTTC. Amino acid sequence: CASSQSTGRETQYF.

The V and J genes are TRBV6-5 and TRBJ1-2; the D gene is possibly TRBD1 (5 bases). The CDR3 has 13 residues. Trimming shortened V by 4 bases and J by 2 bases, and 8 bases separated the two germline ends. The germline CDR1 and CDR2 sequences are MNHEY and SVGAGI. The CDR3 loop reads CASSLRQNYGYTF. The CDR3 DNA is TGTGCCAGCAGTTTGAGACAGAACTATGGCTACACCTTC.